The 18 T cell receptor beta chains listed next were all sequenced from one sample in a study of PD-L1 blockade in urothelial cancer. Time point meaning: pretreatment peripheral blood. Clones were read by immunoSEQ multiplex PCR, and TCRdb kept only the in-frame ones, dropping some. The table has about 50,000 clones, 70% to 80% seen once. This material consisted of PBMCs, taken around atezolizumab (anti-PD-L1) treatment. Receptors originate from a man in his sixties or seventies with urothelial cancer.

The rearrangement uses TRBV7-6 and TRBJ2-7, with D hard to call. The CDR3 loop spans 13 amino acids. V gave up 5 bases and J gave up 0 bases, with 8 bases separating them. Germline V lookup: CDR1 SGHVS, CDR2 FNYEAQ. CDR3 amino acids: CASSADTSYEQYF. The CDR3 DNA reads as TGTGCCAGCAGCGCCGACACCTCCTACGAGCAGTACTTC.

The chain combines TRBV7-9 with TRBJ2-4; weak D call: TRBD1 (6 bases). The germline V gene has CDR1 SEHNR and CDR2 FQNEAQ (reference sequence). CDR3 length: 18 residues. Trimming took off 6 bases at V and 0 bases at J, with 21 bases between the two ends. As DNA, the CDR3 is TGTGCCAGCAGTCCAATGCCTTCGGGACACCTAGCCAAAAACATTCAGTACTTC. The encoded protein is CASSPMPSGHLAKNIQYF.

The chain carries TRBV5-6 and TRBJ2-1, with 9 bases matching TRBD2. Losses at the gene ends were 4 bases for V and 1 base for J; bases not matched to a gene: 9. Germline CDR1 reads SGHDT; CDR2 reads YYEEEE. The length of the CDR3 is 17 residues. In DNA form, the CDR3 reads TGTGCCAGCAGCCTCCGACTAGCGGTTAGGTCCTACAATGAGCAGTTCTTC. Its translation: CASSLRLAVRSYNEQFF. Full variable domain (outside the CDR3, taken from reference TRBV5-6 and TRBJ2-1): DAGVTQSPTHLIKTRGQQVTLRCSPKSGHDTVSWYQQALGQGPQFIFQYYEEEERQRGNFPDRFSGHQFPNYSSELNVNALLLGDSALYLCASSLRLAVRSYNEQFFGPGTRLTVL.

The V call is TRBV28, the J call TRBJ2-2; 7 bases map to TRBD1. Germline V gene sequence: CDR1 MDHEN, CDR2 SYDVKM. This CDR3 spans 15 amino acids. V trimming: 7 bases; J trimming: 0 bases; junction bases outside the gene matches: 5. CDR3 DNA: TGTGCCAGCACCAGTGGGACAGCGAACACCGGGGAGCTGTTTTTT. It encodes CASTSGTANTGELFF.

The V call is TRBV18, the J call TRBJ2-3, with 7 bases lining up with TRBD1. The CDR3 totals 14 residues. Germline assignment: CDR1 KGHSH and CDR2 LQKENI. With 3 bases clipped from V and 1 base from J, the junction kept 1 base outside the gene matches. CDR3 in amino acids: CASSPDRGTDTQYF. CDR3 DNA: TGTGCCAGCTCACCCGACAGGGGCACAGATACGCAGTATTTT.

The gene calls are TRBV6-5 and TRBJ1-1; the D gene is possibly TRBD1 (6 bases). In germline, CDR1 is MNHEY, CDR2 SVGAGI. The CDR3 length is 16 residues. Trimming stripped 4 bases from V and 7 bases from J, with 22 bases between. The CDR3 reads CASSFRSGAGRLEAFF. In nucleotides, the CDR3 is TGTGCCAGCAGTTTTAGGTCAGGGGCAGGGCGGCTTGAAGCTTTCTTT.

This clone was recorded only once. The chain links TRBV30 to TRBJ2-7; 7 positions agree with TRBD2. The CDR3 runs 18 residues. The germline V gene has CDR1 GTSNPN and CDR2 SVGIG (reference sequence). Germline trimming cut 2 bases from V and 0 bases from J; bases unmatched to any gene: 16. The CDR3: CAWSRDPPGLAASYEQYF. CDR3 sequence (DNA): TGTGCCTGGAGTCGGGATCCCCCGGGCCTAGCGGCCTCCTACGAGCAGTACTTC.

This chain joins TRBV11-1 and TRBJ1-4; 10 bases agree with TRBD1. There are 14 residues in the CDR3. The ends lost 5 bases at V and 5 bases at J; junction bases unmatched: 2. Germline values: CDR1 SGHAT, CDR2 FQDESV (reference sequence). In DNA, the CDR3 is TGTGCCAGCAGCCAGGGACAGGGGAATGAAAAACTGTTTTTT. It translates to CASSQGQGNEKLFF.

The table lists this clone with a few counts. The chain carries TRBV5-5 and TRBJ2-7; 8 nucleotides align to TRBD2. Germline CDR1 reads SGHKS; CDR2 reads YYEKEE (reference sequence). The CDR3 length is 13 residues. The V and J ends lost 2 bases and 6 bases, in that order; junction bases with no gene match: 4. CDR3 bases: TGTGCCAGCAGCTTCAACGCGGGGGGCGAGCAGTACTTC. This sequence encodes CASSFNAGGEQYF. Supplemented by reference TRBV5-5 and TRBJ2-7, the full variable domain reads DAGVTQSPTHLIKTRGQQVTLRCSPISGHKSVSWYQQVLGQGPQFIFQYYEKEERGRGNFPDRFSARQFPNYSSELNVNALLLGDSALYLCASSFNAGGEQYFGPGTRLTVT.

CDR3 nucleotides: TGTGCCTGGAGTCGAGGGGGCTTAAGCACAGATACGCAGTATTTT. Translated, it gives CAWSRGGLSTDTQYF. V and J are TRBV30 and TRBJ2-3, with 7 nucleotides matching TRBD1. The CDR3 sequence is 15 residues long. V trimming: 2 bases; J trimming: 0 bases; junction bases outside the gene matches: 5. Per the germline V gene, CDR1 is GTSNPN and CDR2 is SVGIG (reference sequence).

The V and J genes are TRBV28 and TRBJ1-2; D possibly corresponds to TRBD1 (5 bases). Germline values: CDR1 MDHEN, CDR2 SYDVKM. V lost 5 bases and J 3 bases, leaving 10 bases between the germline ends. This CDR3 region has 13 residues. CDR3 amino acids: CASSRQYDYGYTF. The CDR3 DNA follows: TGTGCCAGCAGTAGACAGTATGACTATGGCTACACCTTC.

This clone appeared a single time. This sequence joins TRBV2 and TRBJ1-1; the match to TRBD1 covers 8 bases. This CDR3 has 15 residues. Losses at the gene ends were 3 bases for V and 4 bases for J; bases not matched to a gene: 7. Germline CDR1 SNHLY, CDR2 FYNNEI. This CDR3 reads CASSDSQGASTEAFF. The CDR3 nucleotides read TGTGCCAGCAGTGACTCCCAGGGGGCTAGCACTGAAGCTTTCTTT. Complete variable domain (other parts from reference TRBV2 and TRBJ1-1): EPEVTQTPSHQVTQMGQEVILRCVPISNHLYFYWYRQILGQKVEFLVSFYNNEISEKSEIFDDQFSVERPDGSNFTLKIRSTKLEDSAMYFCASSDSQGASTEAFFGQGTRLTVV.

The chain combines TRBV23-1 with TRBJ1-2; tentative D call: TRBD1 (5 bases). TRBV23-1 belongs to the ORF category, with a function that is uncertain. CDR3 length equals 12 residues. Trimming shortened V by 9 bases and J by 8 bases, and 16 bases separated the two germline ends. The CDR3 sequence: CARGPGVLGYTF. CDR3 nucleotides: TGCGCCAGGGGCCCGGGGGTACTCGGCTACACCTTC.

V gene TRBV2 combines with J gene TRBJ1-1, with 7 bases that match TRBD1. Germline CDR1 SNHLY, CDR2 FYNNEI. The CDR3 covers 14 residues. Germline trimming cut 11 bases from V and 0 bases from J; bases unmatched to any gene: 9. The CDR3 loop is CAGGKGALNTEAFF. DNA of the CDR3: TGTGCCGGAGGGAAGGGGGCGCTGAACACTGAAGCTTTCTTT. Supplemented by reference TRBV2 and TRBJ1-1, the full variable domain reads EPEVTQTPSHQVTQMGQEVILRCVPISNHLYFYWYRQILGQKVEFLVSFYNNEISEKSEIFDDQFSVERPDGSNFTLKIRSTKLEDSAMYFCAGGKGALNTEAFFGQGTRLTVV.

The V call is TRBV5-8, the J call TRBJ2-2; perhaps TRBD2 as D (5 bases). Germline V gene lookup returns CDR1 SGHTS and CDR2 YDEGEE. The CDR3 is made up of 15 amino acids. Trimming stripped 1 base from V and 2 bases from J, with 9 bases between. The chain's CDR3 is CASSLFTGNTGELFF. DNA of the CDR3: TGTGCCAGCAGCTTGTTCACGGGAAACACCGGGGAGCTGTTTTTT.

This clone was seen a few times. The chain joins TRBV2 to TRBJ2-7, with D maybe TRBD1 (6 bases). Germline assignment: CDR1 SNHLY and CDR2 FYNNEI. CDR3 length equals 12 residues. V lost 4 bases and J lost 7, with 11 bases in between. The CDR3 DNA is TGTGCCAGCAGTGTGGACAGTAGTGAGCAGTACTTC. Its translation: CASSVDSSEQYF.

The gene calls are TRBV30 and TRBJ2-5; 8 positions agree with TRBD1. Trimming removed 3 bases from V and 4 bases from J; junction bases left unmatched: 10. The CDR3 contains 15 residues. Germline V gene sequence: CDR1 GTSNPN, CDR2 SVGIG (reference sequence). CDR3 nucleotide sequence: TGTGCCTGGAGAACCGGGACAGGTTATCGAGAGACCCAGTACTTC. Translated: CAWRTGTGYRETQYF.

The chain combines TRBV7-9 with TRBJ2-3; perhaps TRBD2 as D (5 bases). The V and J ends lost 2 bases and 5 bases respectively, with 11 bases between them. Germline V gene lookup returns CDR1 SEHNR and CDR2 FQNEAQ (reference sequence). This CDR3 spans 14 amino acids. DNA of the CDR3: TGTGCCAGCAGCTTATGGGAGTTCGGAGATACGCAGTATTTT. Translation gives CASSLWEFGDTQYF. The variable domain in full, with the rest retrieved from reference TRBV7-9 and TRBJ2-3, is DTGVSQNPRHKITKRGQNVTFRCDPISEHNRLYWYRQTLGQGPEFLTYFQNEAQLEKSRLLSDRFSAERPKGSFSTLEIQRTEQGDSAMYLCASSLWEFGDTQYFGPGTRLTVL.